Sequencing of this T cell receptor (beta chain) was carried out in a study of memory CD4+ T cells and cytomegalovirus serostatus. Study details: This sample comes from healthy Belgian adults, fewer than ten CMV seropositive, around 26 seronegative.

In the case of this clone: Its specificity is unknown.

Only in-frame clones appear in the TCRdb table, and some are missing; sequencing was by immunoSEQ multiplex PCR. The table includes 45,000 to 70,000 clones, less than 85% detected once. Single viable CD3+CD4+CD8-CD45RO+ cells were sorted as the memory CD4+ T cells. Between the trimmed V and J ends, which lost 1 base and 5 bases, there was a span of 10 bases. The CDR3 consists of 14 residues. CDR1 is SEHNR, CDR2 FQNEAQ, per germline (reference sequence). Study results and limitations: Suggested: most of the CMV-linked TCR signature lies in CD4+ memory cells. Each of 65 to 70 CMV-associated TCRbeta sequences occurred in one to five individuals.

The sequenced material came from memory CD4+ T cells from blood. The receptor was isolated from an adult in good health and CMV-seronegative. Some clones in this sample may be carry-over from other donors' samples. This rearrangement joins TRBV7-9 to TRBJ2-3; the D gene is possibly TRBD1 (6 bases). CDR3 sequence reads: CASSLGGRGDTQYF. CDR3 nucleotides: TGTGCCAGCAGCTTAGGTGGCAGGGGAGATACGCAGTATTTT.